This T cell receptor beta chain was identified in a study of a mutant IDH1 vaccine in newly diagnosed glioma. Study details: Patients were started on vaccination 4-6 weeks after radiotherapy alone, or with temozolomide cycles. Patients' prior therapy spanned radiotherapy, temozolomide, or both; most underwent both. Points from the study as a whole: Researchers report vaccine-induced immune responses in roughly 93% of patients. Among top peripheral T cell clonotypes, changes seemed unrelated to pseudoprogression.

As regards this clone: What it binds is unknown.

As to time point: week 11, during vaccination. Every vaccination contained 300 ug of the mutant IDH1 20-mer peptide and was paired with topical imiquimod. The V and J ends lost 3 bases and 0 bases respectively, with 10 bases between them. The CDR3 covers 15 residues. The V gene's germline CDR1 is ENHRY and CDR2 SYGVKD. Measured with immunoSEQ multiplex PCR; TCRdb has only the in-frame clones, and not every one. This sample has some 64,000 clones; about 81% occur once, and the top ten carry approximately 10%. The rearrangement joins TRBV10-3 to TRBJ2-3, with a possible D match to TRBD2 (5 bases). The input for sequencing was PBMCs, taken from a glioma patient whose treatment included an IDH1 peptide vaccine. This TCR derives from a woman aged 45-65 years with glioma. In nucleotides, the CDR3 is TGTGCCATCAGTGACGAGGGAACCAGCACAGATACGCAGTATTTT. The encoded protein is CAISDEGTSTDTQYF.